This TCR beta chain emerged from a study of long-term antiretroviral therapy in people with HIV. In the study overall: By about a decade, the earliest samples predate the 2015 immediate-ART recommendation. Overall study results and limits: Diversity increased after ART yet remained lower than in transplant donor controls. Repertoire dominance by clones expanded before ART was seen at all time points.

V shed 2 bases and J shed 6 bases, with 7 bases lying between them. This CDR3 is 12 amino acids long. Germline lookup yields CDR1 MNHEY and CDR2 SMNVEV (reference sequence). They ran version v3.0 of the immunoSEQ assay at survey level. Here immunoSEQ multiplex PCR was the method, and the copy in TCRdb shows in-frame clones only, minus some. This table holds about 33,000 clones, 60% to 85% found once. This clone was picked up one time. Antigen: not known. The origin of this receptor is a woman in her forties or fifties with HIV. The rearrangement links TRBV27 to TRBJ1-1; D is unresolved. Here the sequenced sample was unsorted PBMCs, taken 2 years after starting antiretroviral therapy. CDR3 sequence (DNA): TGTGCCAGCAGTTTAGTAGGGTCTGAAGCTTTCTTT. Amino acid sequence: CASSLVGSEAFF.